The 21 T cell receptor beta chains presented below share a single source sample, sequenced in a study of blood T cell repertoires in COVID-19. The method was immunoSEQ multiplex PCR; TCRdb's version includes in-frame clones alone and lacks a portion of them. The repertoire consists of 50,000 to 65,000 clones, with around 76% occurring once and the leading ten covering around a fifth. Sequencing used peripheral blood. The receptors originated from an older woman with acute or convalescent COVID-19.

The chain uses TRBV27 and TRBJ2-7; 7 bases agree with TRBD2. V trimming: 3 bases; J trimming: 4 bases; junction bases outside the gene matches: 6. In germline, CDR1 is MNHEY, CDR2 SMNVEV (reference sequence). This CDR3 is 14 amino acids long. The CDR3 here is CASSFSGGGYEQYF. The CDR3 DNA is TGTGCCAGCAGTTTTTCTGGGGGGGGGTACGAGCAGTACTTC.

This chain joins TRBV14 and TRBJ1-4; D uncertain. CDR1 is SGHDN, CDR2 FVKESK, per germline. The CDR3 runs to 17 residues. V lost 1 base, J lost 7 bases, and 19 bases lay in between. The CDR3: CASSQVLAPWSGEKLFF. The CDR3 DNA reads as TGTGCCAGCAGCCAAGTTTTAGCCCCCTGGAGCGGTGAAAAACTGTTTTTT.

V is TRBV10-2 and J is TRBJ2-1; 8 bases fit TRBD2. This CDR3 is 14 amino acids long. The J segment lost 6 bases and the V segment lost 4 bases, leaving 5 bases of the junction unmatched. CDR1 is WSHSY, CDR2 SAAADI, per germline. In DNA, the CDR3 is TGCGCCAGCAGTGGGCGGGGGGACCTCAATGAGCAGTTCTTC. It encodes CASSGRGDLNEQFF.

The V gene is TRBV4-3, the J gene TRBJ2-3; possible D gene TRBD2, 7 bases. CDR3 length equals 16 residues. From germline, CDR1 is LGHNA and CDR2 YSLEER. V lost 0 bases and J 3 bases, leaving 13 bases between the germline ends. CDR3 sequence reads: CASSQDWRGPTDTQYF. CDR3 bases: TGCGCCAGCAGCCAAGATTGGCGGGGGCCGACAGATACGCAGTATTTT.

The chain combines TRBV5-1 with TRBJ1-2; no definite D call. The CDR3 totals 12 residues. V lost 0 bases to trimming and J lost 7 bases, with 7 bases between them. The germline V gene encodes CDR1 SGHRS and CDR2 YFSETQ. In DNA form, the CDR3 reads TGCGCCAGCAGCTTGGAGTGGAGTGGCTACACCTTC. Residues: CASSLEWSGYTF.

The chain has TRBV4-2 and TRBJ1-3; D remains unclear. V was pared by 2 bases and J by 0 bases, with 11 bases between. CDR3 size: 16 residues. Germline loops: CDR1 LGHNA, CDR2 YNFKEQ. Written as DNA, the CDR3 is TGTGCCAGCAGCCAAAGAGAGAGTCTCTCTGGAAACACCATATATTTT. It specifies CASSQRESLSGNTIYF.

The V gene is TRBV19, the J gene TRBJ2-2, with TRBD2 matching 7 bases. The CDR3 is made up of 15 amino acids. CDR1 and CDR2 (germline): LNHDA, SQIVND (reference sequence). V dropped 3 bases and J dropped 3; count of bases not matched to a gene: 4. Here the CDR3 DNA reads TGTGCCAGTAGTATCACAGCGGGGTACACCGGGGAGCTGTTTTTT. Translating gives CASSITAGYTGELFF.

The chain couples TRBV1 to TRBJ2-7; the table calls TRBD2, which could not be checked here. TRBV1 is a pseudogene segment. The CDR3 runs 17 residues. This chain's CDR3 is CTSSQGLAGGRTYEQYF. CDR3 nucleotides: TGCACCAGCAGCCAGGGACTAGCGGGGGGAAGGACCTACGAGCAGTACTTC.

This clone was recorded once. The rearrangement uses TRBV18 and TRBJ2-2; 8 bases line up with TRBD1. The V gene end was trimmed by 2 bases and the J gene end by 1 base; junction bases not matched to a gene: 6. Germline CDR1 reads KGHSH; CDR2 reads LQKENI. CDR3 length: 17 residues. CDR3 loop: CASSPRGRGRNTGELFF. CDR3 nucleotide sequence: TGTGCCAGCTCACCAAGGGGCAGGGGGCGGAACACCGGGGAGCTGTTTTTT.

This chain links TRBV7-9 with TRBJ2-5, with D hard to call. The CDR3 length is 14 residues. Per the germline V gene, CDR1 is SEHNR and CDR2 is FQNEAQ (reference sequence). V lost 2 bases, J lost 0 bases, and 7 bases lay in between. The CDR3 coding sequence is TGTGCCAGCAGCTTATCGCGATACCAAGAGACCCAGTACTTC. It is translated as CASSLSRYQETQYF.

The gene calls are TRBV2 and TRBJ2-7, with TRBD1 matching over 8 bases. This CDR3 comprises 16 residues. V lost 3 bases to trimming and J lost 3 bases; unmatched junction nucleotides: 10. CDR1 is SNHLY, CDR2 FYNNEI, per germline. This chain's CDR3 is CASSDGPRDRYYEQYF. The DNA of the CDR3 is TGTGCCAGCAGTGATGGACCCCGGGACAGGTACTACGAGCAGTACTTC.

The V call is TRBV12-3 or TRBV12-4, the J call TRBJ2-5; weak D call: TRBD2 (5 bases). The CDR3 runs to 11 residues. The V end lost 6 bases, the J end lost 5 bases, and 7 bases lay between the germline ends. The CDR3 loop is CASSPGETQYF. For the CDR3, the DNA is TGTGCCAGCAGCCCGGGGGAGACCCAGTACTTC.

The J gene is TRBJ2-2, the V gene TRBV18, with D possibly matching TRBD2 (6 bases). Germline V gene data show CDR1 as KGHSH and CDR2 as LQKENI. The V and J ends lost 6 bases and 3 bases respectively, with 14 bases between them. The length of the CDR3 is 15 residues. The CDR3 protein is CASSRDREHTGELFF. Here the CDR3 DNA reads TGTGCCAGCTCGCGCGACCGGGAGCACACCGGGGAGCTGTTTTTT.

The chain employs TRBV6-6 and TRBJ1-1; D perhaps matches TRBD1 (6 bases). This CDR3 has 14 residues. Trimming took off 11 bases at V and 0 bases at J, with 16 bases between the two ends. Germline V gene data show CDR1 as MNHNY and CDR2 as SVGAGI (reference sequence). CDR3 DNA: TGTGCCGGGGAGTCAGGGGATCTGAACACTGAAGCTTTCTTT. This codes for CAGESGDLNTEAFF.

Here the CDR3 DNA reads TGTGCCAGCAGTTCGCCGGGACAGGGCGACTATGGCTACACCTTC. This codes for CASSSPGQGDYGYTF. The gene calls are TRBV6-7 and TRBJ1-2, with 9 nucleotides matching TRBD1. TRBV6-7 is an open reading frame whose function is uncertain. The CDR3 consists of 15 residues. Losses at the gene ends were 4 bases for V and 3 bases for J; bases not matched to a gene: 6.

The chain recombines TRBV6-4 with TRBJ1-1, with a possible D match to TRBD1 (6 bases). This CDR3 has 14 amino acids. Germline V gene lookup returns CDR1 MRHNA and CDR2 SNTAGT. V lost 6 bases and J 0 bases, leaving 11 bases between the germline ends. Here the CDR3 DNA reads TGTGCCAGCAGCCCGGGACACATGAACACTGAAGCTTTCTTT. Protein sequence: CASSPGHMNTEAFF.

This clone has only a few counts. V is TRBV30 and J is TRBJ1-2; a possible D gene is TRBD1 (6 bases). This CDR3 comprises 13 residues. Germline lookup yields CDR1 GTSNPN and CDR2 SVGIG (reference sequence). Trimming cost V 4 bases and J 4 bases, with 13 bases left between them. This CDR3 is CAWTQGLGYGYTF. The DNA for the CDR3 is TGTGCCTGGACACAGGGCTTGGGCTATGGCTACACCTTC.

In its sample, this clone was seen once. In DNA form, the CDR3 reads TGTGCCTGGAGGCAGGGGACGGGGCAGCCCCAGCATTTT. It is translated as CAWRQGTGQPQHF. The chain couples TRBV30 to TRBJ1-5, with D possibly matching TRBD1 (6 bases). V was clipped by 3 bases and J by 7 bases, with 13 bases between them. Per the germline V gene, CDR1 is GTSNPN and CDR2 is SVGIG (reference sequence). This CDR3 region has 13 residues.

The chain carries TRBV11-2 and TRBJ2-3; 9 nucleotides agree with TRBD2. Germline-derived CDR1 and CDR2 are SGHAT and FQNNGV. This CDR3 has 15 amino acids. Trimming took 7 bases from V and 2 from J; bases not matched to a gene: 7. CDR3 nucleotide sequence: TGTGCCAGCAAATTAGCGGGGGATTTCACAGATACGCAGTATTTT. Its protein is CASKLAGDFTDTQYF. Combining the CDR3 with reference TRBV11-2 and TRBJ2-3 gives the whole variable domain EAGVAQSPRYKIIEKRQSVAFWCNPISGHATLYWYQQILGQGPKLLIQFQNNGVVDDSQLPKDRFSAERLKGVDSTLKIQPAKLEDSAVYLCASKLAGDFTDTQYFGPGTRLTVL.

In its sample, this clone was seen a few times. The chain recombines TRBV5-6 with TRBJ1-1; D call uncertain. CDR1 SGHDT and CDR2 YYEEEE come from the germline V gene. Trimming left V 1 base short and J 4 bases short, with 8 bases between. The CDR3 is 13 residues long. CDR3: CASSLFAGTEAFF. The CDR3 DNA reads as TGTGCCAGCAGCTTGTTCGCGGGCACTGAAGCTTTCTTT.

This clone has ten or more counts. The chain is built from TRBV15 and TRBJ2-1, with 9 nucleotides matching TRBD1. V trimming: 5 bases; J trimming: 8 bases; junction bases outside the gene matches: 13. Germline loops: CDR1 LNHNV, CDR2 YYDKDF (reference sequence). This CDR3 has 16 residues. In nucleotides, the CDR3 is TGTGCCACCAGCGGATCCCGGGACAGGGAATCGGATGAGCAGTTCTTC. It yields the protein CATSGSRDRESDEQFF. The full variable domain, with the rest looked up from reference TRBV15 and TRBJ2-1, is DAMVIQNPRYQVTQFGKPVTLSCSQTLNHNVMYWYQQKSSQAPKLLFHYYDKDFNNEADTPDNFQSRRPNTSFCFLDIRSPGLGDTAMYLCATSGSRDRESDEQFFGPGTRLTVL.